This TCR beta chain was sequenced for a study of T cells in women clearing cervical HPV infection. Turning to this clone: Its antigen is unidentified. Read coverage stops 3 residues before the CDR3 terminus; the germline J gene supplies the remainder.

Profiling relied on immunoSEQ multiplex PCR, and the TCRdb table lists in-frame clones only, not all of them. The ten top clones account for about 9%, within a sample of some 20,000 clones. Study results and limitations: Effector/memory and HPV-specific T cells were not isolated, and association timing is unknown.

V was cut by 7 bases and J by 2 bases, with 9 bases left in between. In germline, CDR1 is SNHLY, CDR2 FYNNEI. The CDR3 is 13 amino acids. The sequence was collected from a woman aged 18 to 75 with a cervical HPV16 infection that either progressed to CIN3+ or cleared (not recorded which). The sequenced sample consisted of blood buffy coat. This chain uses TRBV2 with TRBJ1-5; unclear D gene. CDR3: CASTPLRNQPQHF. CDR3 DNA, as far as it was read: TGTGCCAGCACCCCACTCCGCAATCAGCCC.